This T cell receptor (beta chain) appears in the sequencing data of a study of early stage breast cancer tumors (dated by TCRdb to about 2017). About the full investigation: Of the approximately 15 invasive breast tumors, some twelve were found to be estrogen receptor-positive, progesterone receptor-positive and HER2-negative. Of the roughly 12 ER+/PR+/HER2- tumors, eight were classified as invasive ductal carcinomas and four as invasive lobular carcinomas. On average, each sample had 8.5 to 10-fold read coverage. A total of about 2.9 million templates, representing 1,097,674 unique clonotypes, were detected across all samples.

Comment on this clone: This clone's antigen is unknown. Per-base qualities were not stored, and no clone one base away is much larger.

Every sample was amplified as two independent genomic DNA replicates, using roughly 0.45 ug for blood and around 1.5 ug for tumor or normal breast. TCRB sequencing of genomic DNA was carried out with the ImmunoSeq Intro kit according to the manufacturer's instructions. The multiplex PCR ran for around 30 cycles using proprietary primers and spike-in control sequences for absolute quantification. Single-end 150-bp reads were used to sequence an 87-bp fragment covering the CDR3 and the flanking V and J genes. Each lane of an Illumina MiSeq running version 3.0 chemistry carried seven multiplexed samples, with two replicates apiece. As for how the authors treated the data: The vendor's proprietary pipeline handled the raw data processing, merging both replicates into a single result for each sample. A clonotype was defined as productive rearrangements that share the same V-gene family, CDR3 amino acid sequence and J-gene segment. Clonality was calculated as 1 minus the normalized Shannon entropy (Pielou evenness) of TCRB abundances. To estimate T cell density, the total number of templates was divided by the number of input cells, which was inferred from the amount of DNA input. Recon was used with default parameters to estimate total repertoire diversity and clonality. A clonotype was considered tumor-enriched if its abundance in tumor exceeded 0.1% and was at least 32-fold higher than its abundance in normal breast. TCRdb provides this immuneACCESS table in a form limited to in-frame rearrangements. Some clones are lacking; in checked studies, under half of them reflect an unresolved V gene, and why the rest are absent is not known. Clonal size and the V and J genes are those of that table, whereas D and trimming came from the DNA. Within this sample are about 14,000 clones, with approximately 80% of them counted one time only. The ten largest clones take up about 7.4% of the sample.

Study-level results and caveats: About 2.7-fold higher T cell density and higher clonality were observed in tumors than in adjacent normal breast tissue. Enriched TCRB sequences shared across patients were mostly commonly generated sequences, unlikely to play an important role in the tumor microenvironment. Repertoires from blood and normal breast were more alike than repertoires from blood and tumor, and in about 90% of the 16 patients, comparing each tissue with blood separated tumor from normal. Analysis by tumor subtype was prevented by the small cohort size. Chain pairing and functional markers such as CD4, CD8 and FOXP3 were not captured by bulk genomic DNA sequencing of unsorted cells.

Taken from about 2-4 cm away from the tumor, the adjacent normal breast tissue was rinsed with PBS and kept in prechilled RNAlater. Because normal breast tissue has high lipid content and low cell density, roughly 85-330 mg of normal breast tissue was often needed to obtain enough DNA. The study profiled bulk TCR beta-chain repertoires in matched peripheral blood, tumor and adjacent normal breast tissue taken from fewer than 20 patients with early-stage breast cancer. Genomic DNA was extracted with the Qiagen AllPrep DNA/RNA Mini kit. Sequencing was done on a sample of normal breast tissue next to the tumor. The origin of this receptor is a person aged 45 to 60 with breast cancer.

The CDR3 amino acid sequence is: CASSHSFGLYNEQFF. The DNA reads as follows: TGCGCCAGCAGCCACTCCTTCGGACTTTACAATGAGCAGTTCTTC. The rearranged segments are TRBV4-3 and TRBJ2-1; the D gene is perhaps TRBD2, from 5 matching bases. Cut back by 3 bases and 4 bases, the V and J ends lie 13 bases apart. Including cysteine and phenylalanine, the CDR3 has 15 amino acids. Kept here is only the CDR3 DNA, which spans 45 bases and is read in frame from base 1. The CDR1 and CDR2 encoded by the germline V gene are LGHNA and YSLEER.